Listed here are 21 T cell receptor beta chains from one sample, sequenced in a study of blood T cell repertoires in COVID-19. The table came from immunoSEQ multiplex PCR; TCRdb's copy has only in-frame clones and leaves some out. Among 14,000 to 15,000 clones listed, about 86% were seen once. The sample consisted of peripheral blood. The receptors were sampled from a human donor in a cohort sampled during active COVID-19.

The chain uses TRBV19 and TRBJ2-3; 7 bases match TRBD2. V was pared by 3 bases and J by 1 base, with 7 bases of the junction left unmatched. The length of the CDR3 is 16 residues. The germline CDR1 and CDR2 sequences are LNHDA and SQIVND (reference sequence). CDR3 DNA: TGTGCCAGTAGTATTTCTCCTAGCGGTGGCACAGATACGCAGTATTTT. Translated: CASSISPSGGTDTQYF.

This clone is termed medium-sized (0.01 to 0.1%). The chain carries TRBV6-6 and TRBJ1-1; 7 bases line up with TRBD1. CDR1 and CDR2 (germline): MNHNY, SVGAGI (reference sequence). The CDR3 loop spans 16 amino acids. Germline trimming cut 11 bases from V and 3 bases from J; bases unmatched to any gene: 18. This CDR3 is CASQIPRAGGYTEAFF. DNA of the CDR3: TGTGCCTCACAAATTCCTAGGGCAGGGGGATACACTGAAGCTTTCTTT.

The CDR3, as DNA: TGTGCCAGCCAGGTACAGCCCGGGGTTAACTATGGCTACACCTTC. As protein: CASQVQPGVNYGYTF. The rearrangement links TRBV19 to TRBJ1-2, with unresolved D. CDR1 and CDR2 (germline): LNHDA, SQIVND (reference sequence). The V end was cut by 9 bases, the J end by 1 base, with 18 bases between. The CDR3 runs to 15 residues.

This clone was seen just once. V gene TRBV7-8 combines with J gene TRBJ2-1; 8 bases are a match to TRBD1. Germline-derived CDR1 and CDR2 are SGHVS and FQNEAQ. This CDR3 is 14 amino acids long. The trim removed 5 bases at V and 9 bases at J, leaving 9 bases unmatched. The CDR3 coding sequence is TGTGCCAGCAGCCATGGACAGGGCCGGGCTGAGCAGTTCTTC. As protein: CASSHGQGRAEQFF.

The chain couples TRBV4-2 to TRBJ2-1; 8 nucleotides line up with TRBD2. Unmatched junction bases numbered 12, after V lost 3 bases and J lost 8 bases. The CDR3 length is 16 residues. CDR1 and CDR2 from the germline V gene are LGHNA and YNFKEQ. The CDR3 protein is CASSHAGTRNTHEQFF. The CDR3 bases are TGTGCCAGCAGCCACGCCGGGACTAGAAATACCCATGAGCAGTTCTTC.

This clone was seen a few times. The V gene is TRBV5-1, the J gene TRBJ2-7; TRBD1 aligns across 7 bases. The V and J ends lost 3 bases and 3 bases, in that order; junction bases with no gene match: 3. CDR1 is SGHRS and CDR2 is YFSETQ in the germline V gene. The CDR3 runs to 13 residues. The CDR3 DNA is TGCGCCAGCAGCTCACAGGGGTACTACGAGCAGTACTTC. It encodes CASSSQGYYEQYF.

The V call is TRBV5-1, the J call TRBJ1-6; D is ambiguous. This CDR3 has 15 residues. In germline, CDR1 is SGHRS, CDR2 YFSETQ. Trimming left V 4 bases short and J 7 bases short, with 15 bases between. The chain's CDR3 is CASSATGSVNSPLHF. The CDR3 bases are TGCGCCAGCAGCGCCACGGGGTCTGTCAATTCACCCCTCCACTTT.

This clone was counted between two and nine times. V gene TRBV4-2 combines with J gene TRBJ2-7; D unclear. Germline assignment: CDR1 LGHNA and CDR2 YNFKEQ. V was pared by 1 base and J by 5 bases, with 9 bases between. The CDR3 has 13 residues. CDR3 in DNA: TGTGCCAGCAGCCAAGGCGCTAGAAACGAGCAGTACTTC. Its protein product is CASSQGARNEQYF.

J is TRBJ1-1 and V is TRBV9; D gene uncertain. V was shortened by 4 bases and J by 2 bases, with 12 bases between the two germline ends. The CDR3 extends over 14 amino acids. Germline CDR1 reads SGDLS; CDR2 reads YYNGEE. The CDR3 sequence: CASSRTTQNTEAFF. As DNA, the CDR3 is TGTGCCAGCAGCCGCACCACACAAAACACTGAAGCTTTCTTT.

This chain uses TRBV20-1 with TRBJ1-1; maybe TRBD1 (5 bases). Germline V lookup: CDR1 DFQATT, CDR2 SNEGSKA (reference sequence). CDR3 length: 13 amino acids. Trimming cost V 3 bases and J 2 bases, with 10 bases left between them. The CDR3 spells CSASPDSNTEAFF. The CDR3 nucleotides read TGCAGTGCTAGTCCCGACAGTAACACTGAAGCTTTCTTT.

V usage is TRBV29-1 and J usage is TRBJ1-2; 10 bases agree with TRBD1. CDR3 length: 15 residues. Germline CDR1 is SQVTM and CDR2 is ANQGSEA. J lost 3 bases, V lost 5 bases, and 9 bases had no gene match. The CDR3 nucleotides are TGCAGCGTTATATTAAACGGACAGGGGGACTATGGCTACACCTTC. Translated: CSVILNGQGDYGYTF.

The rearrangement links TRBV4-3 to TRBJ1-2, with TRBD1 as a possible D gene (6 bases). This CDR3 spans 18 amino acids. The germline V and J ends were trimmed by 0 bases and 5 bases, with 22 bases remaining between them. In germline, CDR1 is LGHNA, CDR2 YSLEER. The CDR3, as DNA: TGCGCCAGCAGCCAAGATCGGGGGGGGGCGGCAAGAGGGTATGGCTACACCTTC. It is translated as CASSQDRGGAARGYGYTF.

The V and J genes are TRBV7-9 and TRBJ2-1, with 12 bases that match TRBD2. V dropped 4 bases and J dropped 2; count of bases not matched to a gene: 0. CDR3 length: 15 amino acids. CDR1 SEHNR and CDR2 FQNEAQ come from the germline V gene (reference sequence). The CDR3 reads CASSWTSGAYNEQFF. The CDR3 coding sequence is TGTGCCAGCAGCTGGACTAGCGGGGCCTACAATGAGCAGTTCTTC.

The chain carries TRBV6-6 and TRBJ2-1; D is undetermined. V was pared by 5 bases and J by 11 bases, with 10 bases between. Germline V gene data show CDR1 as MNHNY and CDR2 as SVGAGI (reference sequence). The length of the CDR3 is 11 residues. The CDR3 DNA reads TGTGCCAGCAGTGAAAATAGCAAGCAGTTCTTC. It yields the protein CASSENSKQFF.

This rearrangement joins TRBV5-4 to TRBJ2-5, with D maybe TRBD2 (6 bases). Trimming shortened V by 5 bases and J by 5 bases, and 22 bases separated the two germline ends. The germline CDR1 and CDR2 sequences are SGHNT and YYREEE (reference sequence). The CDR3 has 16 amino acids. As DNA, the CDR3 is TGTGCCAGCAGTATAGGGACTCTCAAGACGGAGGAGACCCAGTACTTC. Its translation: CASSIGTLKTEETQYF. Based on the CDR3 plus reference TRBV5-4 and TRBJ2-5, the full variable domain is ETGVTQSPTHLIKTRGQQVTLRCSSQSGHNTVSWYQQALGQGPQFIFQYYREEENGRGNFPPRFSGLQFPNYSSELNVNALELDDSALYLCASSIGTLKTEETQYFGPGTRLLVL.

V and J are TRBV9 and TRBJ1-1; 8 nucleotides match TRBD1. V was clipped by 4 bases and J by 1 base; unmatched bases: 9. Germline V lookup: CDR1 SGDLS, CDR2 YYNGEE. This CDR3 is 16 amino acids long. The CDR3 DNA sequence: TGTGCCAGCAGCTCCATCAGGGGGCAAGGGAACACTGAAGCTTTCTTT. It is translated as CASSSIRGQGNTEAFF.

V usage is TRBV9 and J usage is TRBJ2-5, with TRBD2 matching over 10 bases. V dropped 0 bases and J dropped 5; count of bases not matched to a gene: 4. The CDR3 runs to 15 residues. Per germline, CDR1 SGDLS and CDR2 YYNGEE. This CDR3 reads CASSVGAGGRETQYF. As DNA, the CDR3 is TGTGCCAGCAGCGTAGGAGCGGGGGGGCGTGAGACCCAGTACTTC.

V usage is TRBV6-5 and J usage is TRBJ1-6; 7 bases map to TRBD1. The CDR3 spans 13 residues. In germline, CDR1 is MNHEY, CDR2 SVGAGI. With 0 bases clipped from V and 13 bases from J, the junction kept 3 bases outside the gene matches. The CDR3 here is CASSYSLGQPLHF. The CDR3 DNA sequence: TGTGCCAGCAGTTACTCTTTGGGACAGCCCCTCCACTTT.

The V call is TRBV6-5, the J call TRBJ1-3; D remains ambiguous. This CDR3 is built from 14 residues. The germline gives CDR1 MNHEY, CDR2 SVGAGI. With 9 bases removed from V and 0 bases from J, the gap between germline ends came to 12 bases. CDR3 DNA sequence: TGTGCCAGTGCGGACGGGAGCTCTGGAAACACCATATATTTT. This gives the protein CASADGSSGNTIYF.

CDR3 coding DNA: TGTGCCAGCAGTACAGGGTATAGCAATCAGCCCCAGCATTTT. This codes for CASSTGYSNQPQHF. The chain joins TRBV6-5 to TRBJ1-5; the D gene is possibly TRBD1 (6 bases). The germline CDR1 and CDR2 sequences are MNHEY and SVGAGI. The CDR3 covers 14 residues. Deletions cut 5 bases from V and 0 bases from J, with 8 bases between.

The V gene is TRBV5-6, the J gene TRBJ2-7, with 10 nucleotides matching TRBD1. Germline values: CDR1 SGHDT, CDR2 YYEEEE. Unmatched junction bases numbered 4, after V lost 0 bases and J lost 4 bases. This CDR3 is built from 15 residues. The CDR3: CASSLGQGASYEQYF. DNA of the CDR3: TGTGCCAGCAGCTTGGGACAGGGGGCTTCGTACGAGCAGTACTTC.